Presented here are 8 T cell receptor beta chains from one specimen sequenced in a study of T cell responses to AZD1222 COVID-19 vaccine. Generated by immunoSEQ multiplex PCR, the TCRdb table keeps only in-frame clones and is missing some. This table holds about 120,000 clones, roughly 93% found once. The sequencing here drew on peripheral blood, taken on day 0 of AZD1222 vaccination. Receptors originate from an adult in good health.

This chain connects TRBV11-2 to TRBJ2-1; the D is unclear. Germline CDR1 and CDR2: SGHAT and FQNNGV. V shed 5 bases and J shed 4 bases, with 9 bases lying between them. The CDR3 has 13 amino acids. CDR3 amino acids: CASSLLLYNEQFF. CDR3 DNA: TGTGCCAGCAGCCTCCTACTATACAATGAGCAGTTCTTC.

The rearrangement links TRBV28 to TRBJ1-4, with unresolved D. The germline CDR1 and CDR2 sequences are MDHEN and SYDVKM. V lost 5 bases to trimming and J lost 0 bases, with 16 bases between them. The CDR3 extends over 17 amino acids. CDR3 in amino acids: CASSTDSPFATNEKLFF. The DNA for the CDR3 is TGTGCCAGCAGTACAGATTCTCCCTTTGCAACTAATGAAAAACTGTTTTTT.

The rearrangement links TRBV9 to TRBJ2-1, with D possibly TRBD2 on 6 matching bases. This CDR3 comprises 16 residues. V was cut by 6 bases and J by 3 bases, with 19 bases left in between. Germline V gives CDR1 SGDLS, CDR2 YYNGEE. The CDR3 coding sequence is TGTGCCAGCACCCCCTCGGAGGGACTGCACTACAATGAGCAGTTCTTC. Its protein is CASTPSEGLHYNEQFF.

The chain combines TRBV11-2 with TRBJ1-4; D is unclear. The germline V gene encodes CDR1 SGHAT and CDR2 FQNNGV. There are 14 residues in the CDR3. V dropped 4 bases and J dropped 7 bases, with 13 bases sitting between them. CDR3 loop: CASSSYKDLEKLFF. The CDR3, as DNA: TGTGCCAGCAGCTCCTACAAAGACCTTGAAAAACTGTTTTTT.

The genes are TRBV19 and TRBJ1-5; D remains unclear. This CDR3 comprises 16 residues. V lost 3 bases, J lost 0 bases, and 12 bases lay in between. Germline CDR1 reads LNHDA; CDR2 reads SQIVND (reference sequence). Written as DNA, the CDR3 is TGTGCCAGTAGTATTGTGCCAGGATATAGCAATCAGCCCCAGCATTTT. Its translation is CASSIVPGYSNQPQHF.

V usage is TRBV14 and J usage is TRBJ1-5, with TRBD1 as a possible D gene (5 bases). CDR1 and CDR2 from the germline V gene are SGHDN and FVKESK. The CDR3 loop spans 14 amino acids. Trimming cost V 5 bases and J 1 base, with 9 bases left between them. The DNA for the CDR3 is TGTGCCAGCAGCGTCAGGGAGAGCAATCAGCCCCAGCATTTT. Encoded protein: CASSVRESNQPQHF.

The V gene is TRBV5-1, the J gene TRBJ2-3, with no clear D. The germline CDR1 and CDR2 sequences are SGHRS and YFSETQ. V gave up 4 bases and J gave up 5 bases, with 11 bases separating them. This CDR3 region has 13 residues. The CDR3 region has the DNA TGCGCCAGCAGCGCCTCACCGGGAGATACGCAGTATTTT. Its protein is CASSASPGDTQYF.

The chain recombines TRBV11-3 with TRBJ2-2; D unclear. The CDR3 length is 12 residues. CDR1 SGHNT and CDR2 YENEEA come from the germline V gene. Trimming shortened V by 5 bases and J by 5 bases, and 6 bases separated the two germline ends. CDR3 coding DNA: TGTGCCAGCAGCCCCTGGACCGGGGAGCTGTTTTTT. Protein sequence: CASSPWTGELFF. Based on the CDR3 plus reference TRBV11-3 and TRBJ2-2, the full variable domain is EAGVVQSPRYKIIEKKQPVAFWCNPISGHNTLYWYLQNLGQGPELLIRYENEEAVDDSQLPKDRFSAERLKGVDSTLKIQPAELGDSAVYLCASSPWTGELFFGEGSRLTVL.